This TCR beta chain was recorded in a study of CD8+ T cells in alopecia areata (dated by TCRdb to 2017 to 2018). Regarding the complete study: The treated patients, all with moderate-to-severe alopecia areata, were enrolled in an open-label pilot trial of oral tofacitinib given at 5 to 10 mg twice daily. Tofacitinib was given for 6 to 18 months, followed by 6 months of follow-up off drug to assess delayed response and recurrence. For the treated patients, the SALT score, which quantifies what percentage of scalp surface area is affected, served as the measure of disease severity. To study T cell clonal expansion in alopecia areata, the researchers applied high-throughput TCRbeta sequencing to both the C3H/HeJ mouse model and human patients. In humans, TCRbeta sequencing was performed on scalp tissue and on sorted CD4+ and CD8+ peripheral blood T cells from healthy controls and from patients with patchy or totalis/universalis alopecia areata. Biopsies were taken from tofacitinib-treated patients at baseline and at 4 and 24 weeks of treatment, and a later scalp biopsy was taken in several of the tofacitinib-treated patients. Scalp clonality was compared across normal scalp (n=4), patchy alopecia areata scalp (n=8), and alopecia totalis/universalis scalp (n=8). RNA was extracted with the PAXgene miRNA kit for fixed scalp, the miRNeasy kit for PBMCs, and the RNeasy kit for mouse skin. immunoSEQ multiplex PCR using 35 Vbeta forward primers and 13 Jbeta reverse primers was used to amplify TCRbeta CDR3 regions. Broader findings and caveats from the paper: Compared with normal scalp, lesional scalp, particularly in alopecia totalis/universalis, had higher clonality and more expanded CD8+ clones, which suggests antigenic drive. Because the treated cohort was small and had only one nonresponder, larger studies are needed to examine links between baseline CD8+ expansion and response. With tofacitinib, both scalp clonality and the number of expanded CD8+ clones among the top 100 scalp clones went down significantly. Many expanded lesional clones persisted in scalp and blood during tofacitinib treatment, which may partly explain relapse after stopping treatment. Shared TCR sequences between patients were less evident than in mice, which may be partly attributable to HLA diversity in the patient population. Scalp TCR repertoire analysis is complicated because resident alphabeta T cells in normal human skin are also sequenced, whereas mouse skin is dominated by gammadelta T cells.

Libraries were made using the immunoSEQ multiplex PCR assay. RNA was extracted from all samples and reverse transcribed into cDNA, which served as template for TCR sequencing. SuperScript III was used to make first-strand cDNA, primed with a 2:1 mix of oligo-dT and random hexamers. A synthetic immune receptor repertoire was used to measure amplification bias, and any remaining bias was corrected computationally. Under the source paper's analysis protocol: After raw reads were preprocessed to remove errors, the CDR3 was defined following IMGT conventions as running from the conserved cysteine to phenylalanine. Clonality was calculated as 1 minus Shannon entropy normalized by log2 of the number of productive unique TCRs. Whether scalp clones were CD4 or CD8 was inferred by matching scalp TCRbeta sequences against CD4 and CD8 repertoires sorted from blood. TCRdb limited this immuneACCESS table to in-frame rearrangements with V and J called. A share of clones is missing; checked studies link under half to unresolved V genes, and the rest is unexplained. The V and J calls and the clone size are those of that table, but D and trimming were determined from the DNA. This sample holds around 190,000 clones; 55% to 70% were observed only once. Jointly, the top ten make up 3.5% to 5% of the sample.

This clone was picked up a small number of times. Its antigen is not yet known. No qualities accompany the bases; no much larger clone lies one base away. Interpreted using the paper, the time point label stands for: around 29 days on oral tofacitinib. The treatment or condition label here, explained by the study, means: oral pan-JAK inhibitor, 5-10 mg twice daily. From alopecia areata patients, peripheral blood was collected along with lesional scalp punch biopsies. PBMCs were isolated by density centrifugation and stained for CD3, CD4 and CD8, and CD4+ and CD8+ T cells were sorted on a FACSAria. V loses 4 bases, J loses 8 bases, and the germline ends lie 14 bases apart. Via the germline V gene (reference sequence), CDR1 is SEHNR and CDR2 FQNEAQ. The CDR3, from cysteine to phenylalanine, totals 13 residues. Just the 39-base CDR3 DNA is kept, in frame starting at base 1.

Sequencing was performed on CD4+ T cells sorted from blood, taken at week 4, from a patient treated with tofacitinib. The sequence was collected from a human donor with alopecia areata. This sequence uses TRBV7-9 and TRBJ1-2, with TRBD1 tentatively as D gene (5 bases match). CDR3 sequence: CASSSGTSPGYTF. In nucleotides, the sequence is TGTGCCAGCAGCTCTGGGACGTCTCCGGGCTACACCTTC. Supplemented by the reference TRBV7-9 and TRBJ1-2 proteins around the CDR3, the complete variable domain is DTGVSQNPRHKITKRGQNVTFRCDPISEHNRLYWYRQTLGQGPEFLTYFQNEAQLEKSRLLSDRFSAERPKGSFSTLEIQRTEQGDSAMYLCASSSGTSPGYTFGSGTRLTVV.